One and the same sample provided the 16 T cell receptor beta chains below, sequenced in a study of follicular helper T cells after annual influenza vaccination. Assay: immunoSEQ multiplex PCR; the TCRdb copy retains only in-frame clones and omits some. Here the sample spans a few thousand clones, 82% being singletons. Time point described: 2015-2016 season, pre-vaccination. This specimen was CXCR5+ CD38- circulating T follicular helper cells from blood, taken on the day of influenza vaccination. Documented subset: circulating Tfh, non-naive CD4+CXCR5+PD-1+ (ICOS+CD38+ or ICOS-CD38-). Receptors originate from an adult who received the influenza vaccine.

CDR3 nucleotide sequence: TGTGCCACCAGCAGAGAGTTTACAGGGTCACCCCTCCACTTT. Translated, it gives CATSREFTGSPLHF. The chain recombines TRBV15 with TRBJ1-6; the D gene is possibly TRBD1 (6 bases). CDR1 is LNHNV and CDR2 is YYDKDF in the germline V gene (reference sequence). The V end was cut by 0 bases, the J end by 10 bases, with 10 bases between. The CDR3 consists of 14 residues.

The rearrangement links TRBV11-3 to TRBJ2-1; D remains ambiguous. This CDR3 has 14 residues. Trimming removed 0 bases at V and 4 bases at J, with 7 bases between. Germline loops: CDR1 SGHNT, CDR2 YENEEA. The chain's CDR3 is CASSLDPLYNEQFF. The DNA of the CDR3 is TGTGCCAGCAGCTTAGACCCTCTTTACAATGAGCAGTTCTTC.

The rearrangement uses TRBV27 and TRBJ1-4; tentative D call: TRBD1 (5 bases). This CDR3 has 17 residues. From germline, CDR1 is MNHEY and CDR2 SMNVEV (reference sequence). Trimming stripped 8 bases from V and 7 bases from J, with 26 bases between. The CDR3 loop reads CASGHRIMTERAEKLFF. In nucleotides, the CDR3 is TGTGCCAGCGGCCACCGGATAATGACAGAACGGGCTGAAAAACTGTTTTTT.

CDR3 nucleotide sequence: TGCGCCAGCAGCTCATCCGGGACTGAAGCTTTCTTT. It is translated as CASSSSGTEAFF. V usage is TRBV5-1 and J usage is TRBJ1-1; no clear D. The V end lost 3 bases, the J end lost 5 bases, and 8 bases lay between the germline ends. The germline V gene encodes CDR1 SGHRS and CDR2 YFSETQ. There are 12 residues in the CDR3.

V is TRBV2 and J is TRBJ1-1; D remains ambiguous. The CDR3 is made up of 13 amino acids. The V gene lost 2 bases and the J gene lost 1 base, with 5 bases spanning the gap. The germline gives CDR1 SNHLY, CDR2 FYNNEI. The CDR3 sequence is CASSENKNTEAFF. CDR3 bases: TGTGCCAGCAGTGAAAACAAGAACACTGAAGCTTTCTTT. Full variable domain (outside the CDR3, taken from reference TRBV2 and TRBJ1-1): EPEVTQTPSHQVTQMGQEVILRCVPISNHLYFYWYRQILGQKVEFLVSFYNNEISEKSEIFDDQFSVERPDGSNFTLKIRSTKLEDSAMYFCASSENKNTEAFFGQGTRLTVV.

The sample holds a few counts of this clone. V gene TRBV4-1 combines with J gene TRBJ1-2; D possibly corresponds to TRBD1 (6 bases). V lost 5 bases, J lost 1 base, and 14 bases lay in between. CDR1 is MGHRA and CDR2 is YSYEKL in the germline V gene. There are 15 residues in the CDR3. The CDR3, as DNA: TGCGCCAGCAGCGGTGAAAGAGGGGGTAACTATGGCTACACCTTC. It specifies CASSGERGGNYGYTF.

This rearrangement joins TRBV10-3 to TRBJ1-1, with D unclear. Looked up from germline, CDR1 is ENHRY and CDR2 is SYGVKD. The CDR3 runs 13 residues. Trimming removed 4 bases at V and 7 bases at J, with 13 bases between. The CDR3 DNA is TGTGCCATCAGTGTGTCCGGCCGGGATGAAGCTTTCTTT. Translated, it gives CAISVSGRDEAFF.

The chain joins TRBV6-5 to TRBJ1-6, with D uncertain. Per germline, CDR1 MNHEY and CDR2 SVGAGI. CDR3 length: 16 amino acids. The V end was cut by 4 bases, the J end by 0 bases, with 10 bases between. The CDR3 loop is CASSWGASSYNSPLHF. DNA of the CDR3: TGTGCCAGCAGTTGGGGAGCTAGCTCCTATAATTCACCCCTCCACTTT.

The chain recombines TRBV16 with TRBJ2-1; D unresolved. The CDR3 is made up of 14 amino acids. Trimming pared 5 bases from V and 0 bases from J, leaving 8 bases between. Germline V CDR1 and CDR2: KGHSY, FQNENV. CDR3 sequence (DNA): TGTGCCAGCAGCGGAAGCAGCTCCTACAATGAGCAGTTCTTC. Amino acid sequence: CASSGSSSYNEQFF.

The chain combines TRBV28 with TRBJ1-2; 8 bases agree with TRBD1. The trim removed 7 bases at V and 5 bases at J, leaving 9 bases unmatched. Germline V gene lookup returns CDR1 MDHEN and CDR2 SYDVKM. The CDR3 sequence is 14 residues long. CDR3 DNA sequence: TGTGCCAGCACCCTGGGGGGACAGGAGTATGGCTACACCTTC. Encoded protein: CASTLGGQEYGYTF.

This clone was recorded only once. V and J are TRBV6-1 and TRBJ2-1, with D uncertain. Germline V CDR1 and CDR2: MNHNS, SASEGT. V was shortened by 1 base and J by 7 bases, with 11 bases between the two germline ends. This CDR3 has 14 amino acids. CDR3 in amino acids: CASSEDSYLNEQFF. The DNA of the CDR3 is TGTGCCAGCAGTGAAGATAGCTATCTGAATGAGCAGTTCTTC.

The V and J genes are TRBV7-2 and TRBJ1-2; 7 positions agree with TRBD1. The junction had 2 bases not matched to a gene; V was cut back by 3 bases and J by 4 bases. Germline V gives CDR1 SGHTA, CDR2 FQGNSA. CDR3 length equals 13 residues. CDR3 amino acids: CASSLGQSYGYTF. The CDR3 coding sequence is TGTGCCAGCAGCTTGGGACAGTCCTATGGCTACACCTTC. Full variable domain (outside the CDR3, taken from reference TRBV7-2 and TRBJ1-2): GAGVSQSPSNKVTEKGKDVELRCDPISGHTALYWYRQSLGQGLEFLIYFQGNSAPDKSGLPSDRFSAERTGGSVSTLTIQRTQQEDSAVYLCASSLGQSYGYTFGSGTRLTVV.

The rearrangement joins TRBV18 to TRBJ1-3, with no clear D. The germline gives CDR1 KGHSH, CDR2 LQKENI. V was trimmed by 6 bases and J by 0 bases, leaving 15 bases between them. This CDR3 is 16 amino acids long. The CDR3 DNA reads as TGTGCCAGCTCTATGAATAGGAAAGACTCTGGAAACACCATATATTTT. Translating it yields CASSMNRKDSGNTIYF.

CDR3 bases: TGTGCCAGCAGTTCGGTCAGGGCTTTCTTT. It is translated as CASSSVRAFF. This chain joins TRBV6-5 and TRBJ1-1; the D is unclear. CDR1 and CDR2 from the germline V gene are MNHEY and SVGAGI. Between the trimmed V and J ends, which lost 4 bases and 11 bases, there was a span of 8 bases. The CDR3 is 10 residues long.

The chain joins TRBV4-2 to TRBJ1-3, with D perhaps TRBD1 (5 bases). The CDR3 loop spans 14 amino acids. Germline lookup yields CDR1 LGHNA and CDR2 YNFKEQ. The germline V and J ends were trimmed by 4 bases and 3 bases, with 10 bases remaining between them. CDR3 sequence: CASSPGFGGNTIYF. CDR3 in DNA: TGTGCCAGCAGCCCAGGGTTTGGTGGAAACACCATATATTTT.

The J gene is TRBJ1-4, the V gene TRBV4-3, with D unresolved. This CDR3 region has 15 residues. V dropped 2 bases and J dropped 8 bases, with 15 bases sitting between them. Looked up from germline, CDR1 is LGHNA and CDR2 is YSLEER. CDR3 nucleotides: TGCGCCAGCAGCCAACTGTCCGGGTTAGGGGAAAAACTGTTTTTT. Protein: CASSQLSGLGEKLFF.